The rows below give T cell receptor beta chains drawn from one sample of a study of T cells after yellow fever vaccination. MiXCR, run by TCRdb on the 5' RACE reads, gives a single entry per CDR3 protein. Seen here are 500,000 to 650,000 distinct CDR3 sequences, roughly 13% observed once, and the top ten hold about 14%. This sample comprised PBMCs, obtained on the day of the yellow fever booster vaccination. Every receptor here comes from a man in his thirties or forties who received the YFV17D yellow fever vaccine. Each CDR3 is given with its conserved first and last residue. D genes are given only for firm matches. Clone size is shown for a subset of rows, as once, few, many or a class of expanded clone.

CDR3 DNA: TGTGCCAGTAGTACTAGCGGCAAAAACATTCAGTACTTC; CDR3 protein: CASSTSGKNIQYF; clone size: few; V gene: TRBV19; D gene: TRBD2; J gene: TRBJ2-4
CDR3 DNA: TGTGCCAGCAGTTTAAACGGACAGGGAATCGGGGAGCTGTTTTTT; CDR3 protein: CASSLNGQGIGELFF; clone size: .; V gene: TRBV12-3/TRBV12-4; D gene: TRBD1; J gene: TRBJ2-2
CDR3 DNA: TGTGCCAGTCGTTCAGGGGGGGGGCTGCAGCCCCAGCATTTT; CDR3 protein: CASRSGGGLQPQHF; clone size: few; V gene: TRBV6-1; D gene: TRBD1; J gene: TRBJ1-5
CDR3 DNA: TGTGCCAGCAGCGCAGGACTAGCCTTGGAGACCCAGTACTTC; CDR3 protein: CASSAGLALETQYF; clone size: .; V gene: TRBV7-2; D gene: TRBD2; J gene: TRBJ2-5
CDR3 DNA: TGCGCCAGCAGCTCCGTCACCGAGCAGTACTTC; CDR3 protein: CASSSVTEQYF; clone size: many; V gene: TRBV5-1; D gene: .; J gene: TRBJ2-7
CDR3 DNA: TGTGCCATCAGGCCTGTAGGAGGGACAACAGATACGCAGTATTTT; CDR3 protein: CAIRPVGGTTDTQYF; clone size: .; V gene: TRBV10-3; D gene: .; J gene: TRBJ2-3
CDR3 DNA: TGTGCCAGCACCAGCCGGGACAGGGGTTGGGAGCAGTACTTC; CDR3 protein: CASTSRDRGWEQYF; clone size: few; V gene: TRBV28; D gene: TRBD1; J gene: TRBJ2-7
CDR3 DNA: TGTGCCAGCAGCTTACACTCGAGCTCCTACAATGAGCAGTTCTTC; CDR3 protein: CASSLHSSSYNEQFF; clone size: .; V gene: TRBV7-2; D gene: .; J gene: TRBJ2-1
CDR3 DNA: TGTGCCACCAGCAGCGACAGGGTCCAGAACGAGCAGTACTTC; CDR3 protein: CATSSDRVQNEQYF; clone size: few; V gene: TRBV15; D gene: TRBD1; J gene: TRBJ2-7
CDR3 DNA: TGTGCTAGTGGTTTGTACACCGCGGCGGATACGCAGTATTTT; CDR3 protein: CASGLYTAADTQYF; clone size: .; V gene: TRBV12-5; D gene: .; J gene: TRBJ2-3
CDR3 DNA: TGTGCCAGCTCACCGGTCCTTGGCGGGCTGAGCTCCTACAATGAGCAGTTCTTC; CDR3 protein: CASSPVLGGLSSYNEQFF; clone size: .; V gene: TRBV18; D gene: .; J gene: TRBJ2-1